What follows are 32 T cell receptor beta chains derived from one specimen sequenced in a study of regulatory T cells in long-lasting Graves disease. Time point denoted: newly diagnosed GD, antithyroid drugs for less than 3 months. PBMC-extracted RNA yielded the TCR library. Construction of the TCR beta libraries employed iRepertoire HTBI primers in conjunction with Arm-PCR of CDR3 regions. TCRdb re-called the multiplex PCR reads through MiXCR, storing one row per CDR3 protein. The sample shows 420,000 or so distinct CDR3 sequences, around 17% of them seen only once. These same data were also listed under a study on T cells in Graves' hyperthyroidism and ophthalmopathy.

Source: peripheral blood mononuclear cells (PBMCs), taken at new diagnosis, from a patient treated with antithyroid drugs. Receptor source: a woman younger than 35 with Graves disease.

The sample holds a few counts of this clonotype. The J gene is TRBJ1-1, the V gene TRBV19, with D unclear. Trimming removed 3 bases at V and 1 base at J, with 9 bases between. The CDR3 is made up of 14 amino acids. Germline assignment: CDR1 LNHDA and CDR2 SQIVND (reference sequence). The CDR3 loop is CASSIHPENTEAFF. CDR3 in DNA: TGTGCCAGTAGTATTCATCCGGAGAACACTGAAGCTTTCTTT.

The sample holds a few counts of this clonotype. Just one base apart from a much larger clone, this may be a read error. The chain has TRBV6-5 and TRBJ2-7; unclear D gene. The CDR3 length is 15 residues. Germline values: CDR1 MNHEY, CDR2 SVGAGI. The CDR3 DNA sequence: TGTGCCAGCAGTTTGATGAGGCTAACTGCCTACGAGCAGTGCTTC. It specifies CASSLMRLTAYEQCF.

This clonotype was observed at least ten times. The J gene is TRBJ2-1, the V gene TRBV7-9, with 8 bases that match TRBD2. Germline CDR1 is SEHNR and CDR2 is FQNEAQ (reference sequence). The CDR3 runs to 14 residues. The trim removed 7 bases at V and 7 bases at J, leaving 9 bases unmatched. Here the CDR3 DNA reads TGTGCCAGCACCACTAGCGGCTCTGGTAATGAGCAGTTCTTC. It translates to CASTTSGSGNEQFF. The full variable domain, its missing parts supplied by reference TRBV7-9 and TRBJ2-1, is DTGVSQNPRHKITKRGQNVTFRCDPISEHNRLYWYRQTLGQGPEFLTYFQNEAQLEKSRLLSDRFSAERPKGSFSTLEIQRTEQGDSAMYLCASTTSGSGNEQFFGPGTRLTVL.

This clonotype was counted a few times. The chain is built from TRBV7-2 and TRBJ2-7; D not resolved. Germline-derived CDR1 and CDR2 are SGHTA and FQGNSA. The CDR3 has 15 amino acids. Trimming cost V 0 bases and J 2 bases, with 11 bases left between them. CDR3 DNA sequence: TGTGCCAGCAGCTTAGCCCCGTCGGCAACCTACGAGCAGTACTTC. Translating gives CASSLAPSATYEQYF. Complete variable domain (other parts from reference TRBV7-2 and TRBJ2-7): GAGVSQSPSNKVTEKGKDVELRCDPISGHTALYWYRQSLGQGLEFLIYFQGNSAPDKSGLPSDRFSAERTGGSVSTLTIQRTQQEDSAVYLCASSLAPSATYEQYFGPGTRLTVT.

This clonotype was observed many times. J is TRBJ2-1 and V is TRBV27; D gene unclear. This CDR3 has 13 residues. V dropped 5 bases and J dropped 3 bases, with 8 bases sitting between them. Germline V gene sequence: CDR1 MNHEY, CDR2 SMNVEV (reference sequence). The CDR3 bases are TGTGCCAGCAGTCCTCCCGGCTACAATGAGCAGTTCTTC. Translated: CASSPPGYNEQFF.

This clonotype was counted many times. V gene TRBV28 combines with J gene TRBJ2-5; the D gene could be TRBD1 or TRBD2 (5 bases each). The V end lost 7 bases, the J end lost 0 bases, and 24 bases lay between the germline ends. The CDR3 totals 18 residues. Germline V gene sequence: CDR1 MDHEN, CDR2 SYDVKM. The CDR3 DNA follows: TGTGCCAGCACTTTCGGGGCAGGGCGAGGGTGGTACCAAGAGACCCAGTACTTC. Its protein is CASTFGAGRGWYQETQYF.

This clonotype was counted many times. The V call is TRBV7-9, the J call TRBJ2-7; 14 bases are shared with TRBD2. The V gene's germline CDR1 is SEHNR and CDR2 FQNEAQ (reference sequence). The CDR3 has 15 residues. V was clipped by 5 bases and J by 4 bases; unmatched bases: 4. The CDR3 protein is CASSRTSGRYYEQYF. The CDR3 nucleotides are TGTGCCAGCAGCCGGACTAGCGGGAGGTATTACGAGCAGTACTTC.

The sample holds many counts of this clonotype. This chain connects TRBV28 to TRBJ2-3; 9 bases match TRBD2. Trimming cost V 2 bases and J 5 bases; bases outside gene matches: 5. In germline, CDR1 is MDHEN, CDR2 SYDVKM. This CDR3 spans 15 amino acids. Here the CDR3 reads CASSLAGGQRDTQYF. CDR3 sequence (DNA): TGTGCCAGCAGTTTAGCGGGAGGGCAGCGAGATACGCAGTATTTT.

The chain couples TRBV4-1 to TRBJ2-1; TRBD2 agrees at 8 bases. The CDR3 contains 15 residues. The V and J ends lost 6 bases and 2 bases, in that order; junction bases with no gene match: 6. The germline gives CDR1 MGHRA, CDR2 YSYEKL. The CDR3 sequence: CASRRSGGAYNEQFF. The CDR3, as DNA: TGCGCCAGCAGGCGAAGCGGGGGTGCCTACAATGAGCAGTTCTTC.

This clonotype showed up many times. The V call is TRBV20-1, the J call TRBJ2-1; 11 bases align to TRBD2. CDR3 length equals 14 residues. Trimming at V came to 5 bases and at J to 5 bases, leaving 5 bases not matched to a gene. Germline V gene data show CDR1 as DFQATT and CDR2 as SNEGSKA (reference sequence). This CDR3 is CSAETSGGDNEQFF. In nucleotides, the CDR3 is TGCAGTGCTGAAACTAGCGGGGGCGACAATGAGCAGTTCTTC.

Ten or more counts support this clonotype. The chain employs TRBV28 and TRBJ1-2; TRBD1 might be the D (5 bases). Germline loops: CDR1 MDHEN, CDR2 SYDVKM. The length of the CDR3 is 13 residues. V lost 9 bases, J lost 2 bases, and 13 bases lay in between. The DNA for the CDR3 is TGTGCCAGTTCCCCGGGACCGAACTATGGCTACACCTTC. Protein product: CASSPGPNYGYTF.

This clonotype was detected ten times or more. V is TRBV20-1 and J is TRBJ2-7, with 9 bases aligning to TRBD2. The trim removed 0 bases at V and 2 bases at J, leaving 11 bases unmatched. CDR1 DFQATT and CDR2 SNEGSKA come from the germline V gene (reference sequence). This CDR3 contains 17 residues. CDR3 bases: TGCAGTGCTAGAGATAGGGCGCTAGCGGGATCAACCTACGAGCAGTACTTC. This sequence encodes CSARDRALAGSTYEQYF.

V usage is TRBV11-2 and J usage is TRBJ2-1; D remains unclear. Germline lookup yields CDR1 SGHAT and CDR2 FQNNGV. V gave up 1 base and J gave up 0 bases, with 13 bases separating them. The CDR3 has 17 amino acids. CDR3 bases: TGTGCCAGCAGCTTAGTGGTAGGACGGCTCTCCTACAATGAGCAGTTCTTC. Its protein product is CASSLVVGRLSYNEQFF.

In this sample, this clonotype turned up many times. CDR3 region: CASSESGRSYNEQFF. The CDR3 coding sequence is TGCGCCAGCAGTGAAAGCGGGAGATCCTACAATGAGCAGTTCTTC. This chain links TRBV10-1 with TRBJ2-1, with TRBD2 matching 8 bases. This CDR3 spans 15 amino acids. Germline CDR1 and CDR2: WNHNN and SYGVQD (reference sequence). V was pared by 3 bases and J by 1 base, with 2 bases of the junction left unmatched.

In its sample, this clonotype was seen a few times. The CDR3 is CASRGTGSGTEAFF. DNA for the CDR3: TGTGCCAGCAGAGGGACAGGGTCGGGCACTGAAGCTTTCTTT. This chain connects TRBV2 to TRBJ1-1; the match to TRBD1 covers 9 bases. The germline V gene has CDR1 SNHLY and CDR2 FYNNEI. The CDR3 spans 14 residues. J lost 4 bases, V lost 6 bases, and 6 bases had no gene match.

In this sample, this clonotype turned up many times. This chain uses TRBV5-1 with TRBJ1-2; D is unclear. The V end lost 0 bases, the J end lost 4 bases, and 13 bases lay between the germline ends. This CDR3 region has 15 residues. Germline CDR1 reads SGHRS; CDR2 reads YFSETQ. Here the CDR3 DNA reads TGCGCCAGCAGCTTGGATGCAAGATCACCCTATGGCTACACCTTC. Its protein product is CASSLDARSPYGYTF.

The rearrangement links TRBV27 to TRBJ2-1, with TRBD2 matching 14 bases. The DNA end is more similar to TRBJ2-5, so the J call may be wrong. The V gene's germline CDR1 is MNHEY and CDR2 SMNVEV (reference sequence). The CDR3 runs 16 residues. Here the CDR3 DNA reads TGTGCCAGCAGAGGACTAGCGGGAGGTACCCAAGAGACCCAGTACTTC. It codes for CASRGLAGGTQETQYF.

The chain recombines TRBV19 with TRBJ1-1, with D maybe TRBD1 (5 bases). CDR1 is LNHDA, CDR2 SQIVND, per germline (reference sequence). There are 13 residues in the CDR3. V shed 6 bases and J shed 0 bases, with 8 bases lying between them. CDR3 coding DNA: TGTGCCAGTAGGGACAACTTGAACACTGAAGCTTTCTTT. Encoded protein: CASRDNLNTEAFF.

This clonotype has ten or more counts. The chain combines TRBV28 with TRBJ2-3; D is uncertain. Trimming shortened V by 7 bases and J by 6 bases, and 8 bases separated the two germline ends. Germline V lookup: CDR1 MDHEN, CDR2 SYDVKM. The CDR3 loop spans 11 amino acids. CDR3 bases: TGTGCCAGCACCTCCGGGGATACGCAGTATTTT. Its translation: CASTSGDTQYF.

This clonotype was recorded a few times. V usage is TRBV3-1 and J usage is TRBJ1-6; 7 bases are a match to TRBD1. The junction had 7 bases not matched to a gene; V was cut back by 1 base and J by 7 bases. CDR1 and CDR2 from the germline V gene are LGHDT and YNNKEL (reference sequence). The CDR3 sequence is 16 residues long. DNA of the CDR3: TGTGCCAGCAGCCAAGCCCCGACAGGGTTGAATTCACCCCTCCACTTT. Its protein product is CASSQAPTGLNSPLHF.

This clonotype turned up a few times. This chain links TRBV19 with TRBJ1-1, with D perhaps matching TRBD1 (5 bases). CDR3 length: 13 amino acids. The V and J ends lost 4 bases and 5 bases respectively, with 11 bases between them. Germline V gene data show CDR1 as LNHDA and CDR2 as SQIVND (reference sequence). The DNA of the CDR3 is TGTGCCAGTAGTACCTACCGACAGACTGAAGCTTTCTTT. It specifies CASSTYRQTEAFF.

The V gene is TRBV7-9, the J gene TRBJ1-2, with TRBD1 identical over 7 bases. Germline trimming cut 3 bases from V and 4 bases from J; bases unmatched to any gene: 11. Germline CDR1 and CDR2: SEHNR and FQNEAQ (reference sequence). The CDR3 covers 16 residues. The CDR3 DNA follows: TGTGCCAGCAGCTTCGGCCCGGGACAGAACATCTATGGCTACACCTTC. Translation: CASSFGPGQNIYGYTF. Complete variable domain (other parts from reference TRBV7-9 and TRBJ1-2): DTGVSQNPRHKITKRGQNVTFRCDPISEHNRLYWYRQTLGQGPEFLTYFQNEAQLEKSRLLSDRFSAERPKGSFSTLEIQRTEQGDSAMYLCASSFGPGQNIYGYTFGSGTRLTVV.

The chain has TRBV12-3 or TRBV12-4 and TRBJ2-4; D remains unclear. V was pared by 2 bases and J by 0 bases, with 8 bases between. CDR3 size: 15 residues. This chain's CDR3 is CASSLNQIAKNIQYF. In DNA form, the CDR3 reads TGTGCCAGCAGTTTAAACCAAATAGCCAAAAACATTCAGTACTTC.

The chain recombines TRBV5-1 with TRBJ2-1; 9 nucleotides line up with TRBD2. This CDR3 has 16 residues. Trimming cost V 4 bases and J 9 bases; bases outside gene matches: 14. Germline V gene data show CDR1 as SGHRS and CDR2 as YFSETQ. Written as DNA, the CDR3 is TGCGCCAGCAGCCCACAGACTAGCGGCGTCGGTCTTGAGCAGTTCTTC. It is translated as CASSPQTSGVGLEQFF.

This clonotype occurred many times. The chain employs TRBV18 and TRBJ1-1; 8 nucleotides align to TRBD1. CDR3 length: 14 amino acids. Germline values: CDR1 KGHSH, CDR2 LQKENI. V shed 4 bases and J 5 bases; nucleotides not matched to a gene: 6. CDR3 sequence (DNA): TGTGCCAGCTCACTCGATCAGGGGGCGACTGAAGCTTTCTTT. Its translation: CASSLDQGATEAFF.

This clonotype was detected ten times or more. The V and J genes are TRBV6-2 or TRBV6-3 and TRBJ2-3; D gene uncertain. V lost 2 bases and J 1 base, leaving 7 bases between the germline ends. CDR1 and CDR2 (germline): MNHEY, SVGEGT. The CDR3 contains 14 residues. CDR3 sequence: CASSYEVGTDTQYF. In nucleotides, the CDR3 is TGTGCCAGCAGTTACGAGGTTGGCACAGATACGCAGTATTTT.

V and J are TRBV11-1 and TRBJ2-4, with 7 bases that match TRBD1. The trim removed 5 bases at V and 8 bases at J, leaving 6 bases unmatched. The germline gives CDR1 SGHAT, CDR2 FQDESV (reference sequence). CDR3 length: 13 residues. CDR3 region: CASSRRDRDIQYF. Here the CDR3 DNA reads TGTGCCAGCAGCAGACGGGACAGAGACATTCAGTACTTC.

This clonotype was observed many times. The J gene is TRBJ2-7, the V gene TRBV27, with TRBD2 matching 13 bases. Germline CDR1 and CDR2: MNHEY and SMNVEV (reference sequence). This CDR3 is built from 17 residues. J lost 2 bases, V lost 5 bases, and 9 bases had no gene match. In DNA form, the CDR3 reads TGTGCCAGCAGTACAAGACTAGCGGGAGGCCAACCCTACGAGCAGTACTTC. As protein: CASSTRLAGGQPYEQYF.

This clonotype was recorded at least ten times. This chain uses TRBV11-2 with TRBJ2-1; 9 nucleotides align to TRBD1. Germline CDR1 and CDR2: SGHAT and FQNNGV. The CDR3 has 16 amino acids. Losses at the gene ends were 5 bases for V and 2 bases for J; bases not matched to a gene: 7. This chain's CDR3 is CASSPYWTGAYNEQFF. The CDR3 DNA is TGTGCCAGCAGCCCGTATTGGACAGGGGCCTACAATGAGCAGTTCTTC.

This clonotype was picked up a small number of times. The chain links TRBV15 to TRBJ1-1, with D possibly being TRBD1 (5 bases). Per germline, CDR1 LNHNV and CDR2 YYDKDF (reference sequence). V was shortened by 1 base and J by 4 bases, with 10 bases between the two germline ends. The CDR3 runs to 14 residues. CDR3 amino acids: CATSRVKGPTEAFF. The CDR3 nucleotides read TGTGCCACCAGCAGAGTAAAGGGGCCCACTGAAGCTTTCTTT. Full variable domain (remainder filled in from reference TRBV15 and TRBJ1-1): DAMVIQNPRYQVTQFGKPVTLSCSQTLNHNVMYWYQQKSSQAPKLLFHYYDKDFNNEADTPDNFQSRRPNTSFCFLDIRSPGLGDTAMYLCATSRVKGPTEAFFGQGTRLTVV.

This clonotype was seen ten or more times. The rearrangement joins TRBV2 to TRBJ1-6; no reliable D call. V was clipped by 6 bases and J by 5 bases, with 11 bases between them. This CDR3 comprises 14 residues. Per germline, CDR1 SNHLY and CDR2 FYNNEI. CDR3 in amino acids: CASRPGANNSPLHF. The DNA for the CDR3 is TGTGCCAGCAGGCCCGGAGCTAATAATTCACCCCTCCACTTT.

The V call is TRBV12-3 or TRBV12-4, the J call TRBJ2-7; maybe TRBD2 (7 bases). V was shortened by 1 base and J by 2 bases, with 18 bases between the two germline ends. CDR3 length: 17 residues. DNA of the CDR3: TGTGCCAGCAGTTTAGTGGGGCCGGGGGGCCCCACCTACGAGCAGTACTTC. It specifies CASSLVGPGGPTYEQYF.